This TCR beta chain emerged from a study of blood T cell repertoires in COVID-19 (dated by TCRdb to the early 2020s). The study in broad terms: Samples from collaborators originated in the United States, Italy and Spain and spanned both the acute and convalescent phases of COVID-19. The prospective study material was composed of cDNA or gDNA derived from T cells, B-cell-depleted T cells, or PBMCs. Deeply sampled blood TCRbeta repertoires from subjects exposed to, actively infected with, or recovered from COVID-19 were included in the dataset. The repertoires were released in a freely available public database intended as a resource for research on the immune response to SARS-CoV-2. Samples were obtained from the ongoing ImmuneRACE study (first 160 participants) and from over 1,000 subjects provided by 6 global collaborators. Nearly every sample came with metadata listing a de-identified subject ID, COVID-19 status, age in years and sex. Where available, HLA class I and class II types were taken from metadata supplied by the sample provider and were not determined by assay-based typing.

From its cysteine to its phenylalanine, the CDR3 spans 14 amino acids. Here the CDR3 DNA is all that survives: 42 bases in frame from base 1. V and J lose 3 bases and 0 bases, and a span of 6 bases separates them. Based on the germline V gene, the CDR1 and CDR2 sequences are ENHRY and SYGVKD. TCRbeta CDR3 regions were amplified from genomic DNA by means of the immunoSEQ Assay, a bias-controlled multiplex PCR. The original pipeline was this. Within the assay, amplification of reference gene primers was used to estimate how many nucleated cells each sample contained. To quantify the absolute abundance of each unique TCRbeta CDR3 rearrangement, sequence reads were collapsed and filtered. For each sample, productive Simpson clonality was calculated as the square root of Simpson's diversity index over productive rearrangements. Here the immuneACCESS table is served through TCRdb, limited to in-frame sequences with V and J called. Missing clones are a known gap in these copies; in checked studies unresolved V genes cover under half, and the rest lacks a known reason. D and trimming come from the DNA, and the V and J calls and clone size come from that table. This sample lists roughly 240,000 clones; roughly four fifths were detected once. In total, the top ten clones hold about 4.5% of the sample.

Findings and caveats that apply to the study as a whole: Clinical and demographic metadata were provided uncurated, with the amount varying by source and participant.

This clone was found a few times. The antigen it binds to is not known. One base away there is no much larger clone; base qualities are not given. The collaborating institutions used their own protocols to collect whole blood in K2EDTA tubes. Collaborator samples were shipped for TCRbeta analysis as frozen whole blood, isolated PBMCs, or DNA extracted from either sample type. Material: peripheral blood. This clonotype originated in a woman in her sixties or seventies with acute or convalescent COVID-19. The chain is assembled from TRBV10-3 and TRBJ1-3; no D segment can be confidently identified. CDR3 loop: CAISEQSSGNTIYF. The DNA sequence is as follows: TGTGCCATCAGTGAACAGAGCTCTGGAAACACCATATATTTT.